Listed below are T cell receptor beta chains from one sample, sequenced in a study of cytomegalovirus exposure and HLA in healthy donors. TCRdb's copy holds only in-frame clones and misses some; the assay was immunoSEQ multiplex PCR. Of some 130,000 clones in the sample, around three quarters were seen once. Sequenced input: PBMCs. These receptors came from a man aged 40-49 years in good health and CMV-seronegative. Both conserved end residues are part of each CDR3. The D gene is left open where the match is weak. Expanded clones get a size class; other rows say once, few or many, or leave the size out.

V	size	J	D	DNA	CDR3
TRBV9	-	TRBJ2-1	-	TGTGCCAGCAGCGTAGTTGATGGCAGCCTAGGCAATGAGCAGTTCTTC	CASSVVDGSLGNEQFF
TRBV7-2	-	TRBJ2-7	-	TGTGCCAGCAGCTTAGGACACCGCTACGAGCAGTACTTC	CASSLGHRYEQYF
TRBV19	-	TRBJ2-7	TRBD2	TGTGCCAGTAGTGTAGCGGGGGGGGTCGAGCAGTACTTC	CASSVAGGVEQYF
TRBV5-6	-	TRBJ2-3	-	TGTGCCAGCAGCTTGGCAGCCGGGGTCAGCACAGATACGCAGTATTTT	CASSLAAGVSTDTQYF
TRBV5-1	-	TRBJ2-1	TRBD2	TGCGCCAGCAGCTTGGCCGCCGAGGAATGGGAGGGTGGTGAGCAGTTCTTC	CASSLAAEEWEGGEQFF
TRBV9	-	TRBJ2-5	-	TGTGCCAGCAGCGTTAGTCCTTCGGAGACCCAGTACTTC	CASSVSPSETQYF
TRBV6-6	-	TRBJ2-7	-	TGTGCCAGCAGACAGGGTTCCTACGAGCAGTACTTC	CASRQGSYEQYF
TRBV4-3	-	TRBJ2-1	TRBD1	TGCGCCAGCAGCCATACCCGGGACAGGGGGCGTCATGAGCAGTTCTTC	CASSHTRDRGRHEQFF
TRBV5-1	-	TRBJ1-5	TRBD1	TGCGCCAGCAGCTTGACCGGGACAGGGGTTCAGCCCCAGCATTTT	CASSLTGTGVQPQHF
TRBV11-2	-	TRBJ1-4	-	TGTGCCAGCAGCTTAGGGACGGCAGGGAGGGAAAAACTGTTTTTT	CASSLGTAGREKLFF
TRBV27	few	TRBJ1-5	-	TGTGCCAGTCGGACGGGAAATCAGCCCCAGCATTTT	CASRTGNQPQHF
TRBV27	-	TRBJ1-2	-	TGTGCCAGCAGTCCGGCGGGCTATGGCTACACCTTC	CASSPAGYGYTF
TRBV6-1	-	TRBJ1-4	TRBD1	TGTGCCAGCAGTGAACCGGGACAGGGAAGTGAAAAACTGTTTTTT	CASSEPGQGSEKLFF
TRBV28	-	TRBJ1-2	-	TGTGCCACCTCAGATAGCGCCCAATATTATGGCTACACCTTC	CATSDSAQYYGYTF
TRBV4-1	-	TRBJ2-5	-	TGCGCCAGCAGCCATCGGACTCACCAAGAGACCCAGTACTTC	CASSHRTHQETQYF
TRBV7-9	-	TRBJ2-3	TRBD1	TGTGCCAGCAGCTTAATGTGGGTGAACAGGGGGATTAGCACAGATACGCAGTATTTT	CASSLMWVNRGISTDTQYF
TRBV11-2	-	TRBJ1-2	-	TGTGCCAGCAGCTTAGGGCCGGGGGGTACCAACTATGGCTACACCTTC	CASSLGPGGTNYGYTF
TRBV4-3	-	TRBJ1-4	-	TGCGCCAGCAGCCCGGTTATCGGCGGAGAACTGTTTTTT	CASSPVIGGELFF
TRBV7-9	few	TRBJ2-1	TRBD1	TGTGCCAGCAGCCTATTGACAGGGGAGTACAATGAGCAGTTCTTC	CASSLLTGEYNEQFF
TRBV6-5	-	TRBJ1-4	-	TGTGCCAGCAGTTACCGGGGGGATAATGAAAAACTGTTTTTT	CASSYRGDNEKLFF
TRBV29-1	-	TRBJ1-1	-	TGCAGCTCAACTCACGGAGAGAACACTGAAGCTTTCTTT	CSSTHGENTEAFF
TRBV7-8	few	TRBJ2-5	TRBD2	TGTGCCAGCACCCAGAGGCGCGGGAGGGCCGGGGGAGAGACCCAGTACTTC	CASTQRRGRAGGETQYF
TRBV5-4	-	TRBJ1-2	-	TGTGCCAGCAGCGGTCCACAGGGTTTAGTCTACTATGGCTACACCTTC	CASSGPQGLVYYGYTF
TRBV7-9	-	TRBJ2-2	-	TGTGCCAGCAGCTTACAAGTTGCGGGGTCCGGGGAGCTGTTTTTT	CASSLQVAGSGELFF
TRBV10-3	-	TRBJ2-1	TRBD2	TGTGCCATCAGTGGGGGGACTAGCGGGGCTTCCTACAATGAGCAGTTCTTC	CAISGGTSGASYNEQFF